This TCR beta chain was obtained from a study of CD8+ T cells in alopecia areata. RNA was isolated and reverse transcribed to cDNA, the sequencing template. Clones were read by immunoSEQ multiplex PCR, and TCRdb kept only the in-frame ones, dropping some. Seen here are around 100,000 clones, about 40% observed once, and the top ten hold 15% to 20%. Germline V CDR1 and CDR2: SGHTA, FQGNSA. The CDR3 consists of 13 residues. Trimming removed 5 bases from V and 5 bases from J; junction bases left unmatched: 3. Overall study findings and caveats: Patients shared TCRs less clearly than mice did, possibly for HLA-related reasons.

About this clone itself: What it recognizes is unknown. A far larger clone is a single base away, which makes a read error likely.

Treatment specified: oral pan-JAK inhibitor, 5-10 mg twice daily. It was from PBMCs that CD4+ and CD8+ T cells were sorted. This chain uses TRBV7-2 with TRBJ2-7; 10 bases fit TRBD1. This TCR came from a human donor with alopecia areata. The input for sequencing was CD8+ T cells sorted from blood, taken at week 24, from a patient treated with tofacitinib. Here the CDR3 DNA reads TGTGCCAGCAGCCAGGGGACAGGGGACGAGCAGTACTTC. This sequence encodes CASSQGTGDEQYF.